This TCR beta chain was captured by sequencing in a study of metastatic and nonmetastatic thyroid tumors. Study-wide background: Repertoire comparisons spanned blood and tumor or nodule tissue from malignant and benign thyroid patients.

This clone was counted many times. What it recognizes is unknown. All patients reached thyroid surgery having received no treatment beforehand. Study-level results: The study reportedly found significantly higher TCR beta diversity in malignant thyroid tumors than benign nodules, in blood and tumor.

In the original analysis: The study took CDR3 differences across clinicopathological groups and made a distant-metastasis classifier for papillary thyroid cancer from them. From the PCR reads, TCRdb re-called clones with MiXCR. TCRdb, not the original authors, processed these V and J calls. The sample lists roughly 34,000 clones, 21% seen once, with 3% to 3.5% in the top ten. V lost 5 bases to trimming and J lost 6 bases, with 17 bases between them. This CDR3 contains 15 residues. Germline CDR1 reads MDHEN; CDR2 reads SYDVKM. What was sequenced was tumor tissue. This chain joins TRBV28 and TRBJ2-4; D possibly corresponds to TRBD1 (8 bases). This clonotype was sampled from a male donor with papillary thyroid cancer or a benign thyroid nodule (not recorded which). Some clones in this sample may be carry-over from other donors' samples. CDR3 DNA: TGTGCCAGCAGTGTCCAACAGGGGGGGGTAAACATTCAGTACTTC. It codes for CASSVQQGGVNIQYF. Based on the CDR3 plus reference TRBV28 and TRBJ2-4, the full variable domain is DVKVTQSSRYLVKRTGEKVFLECVQDMDHENMFWYRQDPGLGLRLIYFSYDVKMKEKGDIPEGYSVSREKKERFSLILESASTNQTSMYLCASSVQQGGVNIQYFGAGTRLSVL.